These T cell receptor beta chains were read from a single sample in a study of molecular identifiers for immune sequencing clone quantification. MiXCR, run by TCRdb on the PCR reads, gives a single entry per CDR3 protein. The repertoire includes some 91,000 distinct CDR3 sequences, 20% to 25% of them detected once, and about 0.94% sits in the top ten. Input material: naive CD8+ T cells from blood, with Jurkat cell RNA spiked in. These receptors were taken from a human donor in good health. Some libraries in this study had Jurkat cell RNA spiked in. Each CDR3 is given with its conserved first and last residue. A D gene is named only where the DNA matches it firmly. Where a row states a size, it is once, few, many or the class of an expanded clone; other rows omit it.

size: .; D: .; V: TRBV13; J: TRBJ2-3; length: 16; DNA: TGTGCCAGCAGCTGGGGGGAGGGGGCTGGTGAAGATACGCAGTATTTT; CDR3: CASSWGEGAGEDTQYF
size: .; D: .; V: TRBV20-1; J: TRBJ2-2; length: 15; DNA: TGCAGTGCCTACCCTATTCACGCCAACACCGGGGAGCTGTTTTTT; CDR3: CSAYPIHANTGELFF
size: many; D: .; V: TRBV12-5; J: TRBJ2-5; length: 12; DNA: TGTGCTAGTGGTTTCGCTCAGGAGACCCAGTACTTC; CDR3: CASGFAQETQYF
size: .; D: TRBD2; V: TRBV10-3; J: TRBJ2-5; length: 17; DNA: TGTGCCATCAGTGAAGCGGGAGCGGTGGTGGGGCAAGAGACCCAGTACTTC; CDR3: CAISEAGAVVGQETQYF
size: many; D: .; V: TRBV6-2/TRBV6-3; J: TRBJ2-1; length: 13; DNA: TGTGCCAGCCTTCAGCAGGAGGGCTGGGAGCAGTTCTTC; CDR3: CASLQQEGWEQFF
size: .; D: .; V: TRBV10-3; J: TRBJ2-1; length: 13; DNA: TGTGCCATCAGTGATAAAGGGGGATATGAGCAGTTCTTC; CDR3: CAISDKGGYEQFF
size: many; D: .; V: TRBV7-2; J: TRBJ2-4; length: 13; DNA: TGTGCCAGCAGCTTCGGTGGCAAAAACATTCAGTACTTC; CDR3: CASSFGGKNIQYF
size: few; D: .; V: TRBV28; J: TRBJ2-5; length: 16; DNA: TGTGCCAGCAGTTACACAGGGGGGGCCGTTCAAGAGACCCAGTACTTC; CDR3: CASSYTGGAVQETQYF
size: many; D: TRBD1; V: TRBV13; J: TRBJ2-7; length: 15; DNA: TGTGCCAGCAGCCTGCGGACACAGGGGTCCGCCGAGCAGTACTTC; CDR3: CASSLRTQGSAEQYF
size: many; D: TRBD2; V: TRBV20-1; J: TRBJ2-3; length: 17; DNA: TGCAGTGCTAGCGGGGGGGGGGCCAGCGGACCTACAGATACGCAGTATTTT; CDR3: CSASGGGASGPTDTQYF
size: .; D: .; V: TRBV18; J: TRBJ2-1; length: 15; DNA: TGTGCCAGCTCACCGGTAGCGGCCCCGTACAATGAGCAGTTCTTC; CDR3: CASSPVAAPYNEQFF
size: .; D: TRBD1; V: TRBV5-3; J: TRBJ2-7; length: 13; DNA: TGTGGCGGCAGCCTGGACAGGGGCTACGAGCAGTACTTC; CDR3: CGGSLDRGYEQYF
size: many; D: TRBD2; V: TRBV30; J: TRBJ2-5; length: 15; DNA: TGTGCCTGGAGTGTAGGTGCGGGAGCTTCCGAGACCCAGTACTTC; CDR3: CAWSVGAGASETQYF
size: .; D: TRBD1; V: TRBV7-9; J: TRBJ1-4; length: 16; DNA: TGTGCCCGCAGTCATTCCAGGGGGGTCAAAAATGCAAAACTGTTTTTT; CDR3: CARSHSRGVKNAKLFF
size: few; D: TRBD1; V: TRBV7-9; J: TRBJ2-7; length: 16; DNA: TGTGCCAGCAGCTTAGGGGGACAGGGATTTACCTACGAGCAGTACTTC; CDR3: CASSLGGQGFTYEQYF
size: many; D: .; V: TRBV7-9; J: TRBJ2-3; length: 17; DNA: TGTGCCAGCAGCTCCGAGGCAGGGTCTCTCCCCACAGATACGCAGTATTTT; CDR3: CASSSEAGSLPTDTQYF
size: .; D: TRBD2; V: TRBV30; J: TRBJ2-3; length: 12; DNA: TGTGCCGGCGGGGGGGGCGCGGATACGCAGTATTTT; CDR3: CAGGGGADTQYF
size: .; D: .; V: TRBV7-2; J: TRBJ1-5; length: 15; DNA: TGTGCCAGCAGCCAAGGCGGACAGCACAATCAGCCCCAGCATTTT; CDR3: CASSQGGQHNQPQHF
size: many; D: .; V: TRBV21-1; J: TRBJ1-6; length: 15; DNA: TGTGCCAGCAGCTCTCAGGACAGGGAAGACTCACCCCTCCACTTT; CDR3: CASSSQDREDSPLHF
size: many; D: .; V: TRBV27; J: TRBJ2-7; length: 13; DNA: TGTGCCAGCAGTTTAATGGCCACTCACGAGCAGTACTTC; CDR3: CASSLMATHEQYF
size: few; D: .; V: TRBV28; J: TRBJ1-2; length: 12; DNA: TGTGCCAGCTGTGAATTTAACTATGGCTACACCTTC; CDR3: CASCEFNYGYTF
size: many; D: .; V: TRBV18; J: TRBJ1-2; length: 15; DNA: TGTGCCAGCTCACCACCTTCGACAGGATTTGATGGCTACACCTTC; CDR3: CASSPPSTGFDGYTF
size: .; D: TRBD2; V: TRBV13; J: TRBJ2-1; length: 16; DNA: TGTGCCAGCAGCTCCCTTAGCGGGACCGCTGGCGATGAGCAGTTCTTC; CDR3: CASSSLSGTAGDEQFF
size: many; D: TRBD1; V: TRBV5-1; J: TRBJ2-7; length: 14; DNA: TGCGCCAGTGCCGAGACAGGGGTCGCCTACGAGCAGTACTTC; CDR3: CASAETGVAYEQYF
size: many; D: .; V: TRBV27; J: TRBJ2-3; length: 14; DNA: TGTGCCAGCAGTTTACAGGCACCCACAGATACGCAGTATTTT; CDR3: CASSLQAPTDTQYF
size: many; D: TRBD1; V: TRBV29-1; J: TRBJ1-2; length: 17; DNA: TGCAGCGTTGAGGAGAGACCCCAGGACAGGGATTACTATGGCTACACCTTC; CDR3: CSVEERPQDRDYYGYTF
size: .; D: TRBD1; V: TRBV2; J: TRBJ2-5; length: 14; DNA: TGTGCCAGCACCCGGGACAGTTTACAAGAGACCCAGTACTTC; CDR3: CASTRDSLQETQYF
size: many; D: TRBD1; V: TRBV20-1; J: TRBJ1-1; length: 17; DNA: TGCAGTGCCGAAGCGCTGATACAGGGGGCGGAGGACACTGAAGCTTTCTTT; CDR3: CSAEALIQGAEDTEAFF
size: .; D: TRBD2; V: TRBV9; J: TRBJ2-3; length: 16; DNA: TGTGCCAGCAGCGCAAGAGCGGGGGAAAACACAGATGCGCAGTATTTT; CDR3: CASSARAGENTDAQYF
size: .; D: .; V: TRBV6-5; J: TRBJ2-7; length: 14; DNA: TGTGCCAGCAGTACCCTGGACAGTCCCTACGAGCAGTACTTC; CDR3: CASSTLDSPYEQYF
size: .; D: TRBD2; V: TRBV12-3/TRBV12-4; J: TRBJ2-7; length: 21; DNA: TGTGCCAGCAGTTTAGATTCAGGGTCGGTAGCGGGGACCAGGGGCCGCTGCGAGCAGTACTTC; CDR3: CASSLDSGSVAGTRGRCEQYF
size: .; D: .; V: TRBV3-1; J: TRBJ1-5; length: 16; DNA: TGTGCCCGCCGCCAAGAGGGCCCCGGGCAGAACCAGCCCCAGCATTTT; CDR3: CARRQEGPGQNQPQHF
size: many; D: .; V: TRBV11-1; J: TRBJ2-5; length: 15; DNA: TGTGCCAGCAGCGAAGCAGGGTTGGGACAAGAGACCCAGTACTTC; CDR3: CASSEAGLGQETQYF
size: many; D: TRBD2; V: TRBV18; J: TRBJ2-3; length: 18; DNA: TGTGCCAGCTCAGCCGGGACTAGCGGAACTCTCCACACAGATACGCAGTATTTT; CDR3: CASSAGTSGTLHTDTQYF
size: many; D: .; V: TRBV7-9; J: TRBJ2-5; length: 16; DNA: TGTGCCAGCAGCTCCAGACAGGTCGGCCCCCAAGAGACCCAGTACTTC; CDR3: CASSSRQVGPQETQYF
size: many; D: .; V: TRBV7-8; J: TRBJ2-5; length: 18; DNA: TGTGCCAGCAGCTTGATGTCGGTTCAGACAGACGACCAAGAGACCCAGTACTTC; CDR3: CASSLMSVQTDDQETQYF
size: many; D: .; V: TRBV7-6; J: TRBJ1-1; length: 13; DNA: TGTGCCAGCAGCTCCTTAGGAGGGCCTGAAGCTTTCTTT; CDR3: CASSSLGGPEAFF
size: many; D: TRBD1; V: TRBV3-1; J: TRBJ1-2; length: 15; DNA: TGTGCCAGCAGCCAAGTTACAGGGGGCGCTGAGGGCTACACCTTC; CDR3: CASSQVTGGAEGYTF
size: .; D: .; V: TRBV6-5; J: TRBJ2-2; length: 14; DNA: TGTGCCAGCAGTTGTATTGGGTCCACCGGGGAGCTGTTTTTT; CDR3: CASSCIGSTGELFF
size: many; D: TRBD1; V: TRBV4-1; J: TRBJ2-1; length: 14; DNA: TGCGCCAGCAGCCAAGAGGACAGGGTCAATGAGCAGTTCTTC; CDR3: CASSQEDRVNEQFF
size: once; D: .; V: TRBV10-3; J: TRBJ2-7; length: 11; DNA: TGTGCCATCAGTGTAAGGGGCGAGCAGTACTTC; CDR3: CAISVRGEQYF
size: many; D: TRBD1; V: TRBV5-6; J: TRBJ1-1; length: 15; DNA: TGTGCCAGCAGCCATGCCCCCACAGGGGGGGCTGAAGCTTTCTTT; CDR3: CASSHAPTGGAEAFF
size: few; D: TRBD2; V: TRBV27; J: TRBJ2-4; length: 15; DNA: TGTGCCAGCGGACTAGCGGGGGGTACGGAAAACATTCAGTACTTC; CDR3: CASGLAGGTENIQYF
size: many; D: .; V: TRBV11-2; J: TRBJ2-3; length: 15; DNA: TGTGCCAGCGGTAGGGGGGGCCTTGGTACAGATACGCAGTATTTT; CDR3: CASGRGGLGTDTQYF
size: .; D: TRBD2; V: TRBV9; J: TRBJ2-1; length: 15; DNA: TGTGCCAGCAGCGTCGAGCGGGAGGCGTGGAATGAGCAGTTCTTC; CDR3: CASSVEREAWNEQFF
size: few; D: .; V: TRBV27; J: TRBJ2-5; length: 13; DNA: TGTGCCAGCAGTTTATCGTGGGGAGAGACCCAGTACTTC; CDR3: CASSLSWGETQYF
size: many; D: TRBD2; V: TRBV4-1; J: TRBJ2-3; length: 17; DNA: TGCGCCAGCAGCCGCGGACTAGCGGGGAGGAGCACAGATACGCAGTATTTT; CDR3: CASSRGLAGRSTDTQYF
size: many; D: .; V: TRBV28; J: TRBJ2-3; length: 16; DNA: TGTGCCAGCAAACCCCTAGGTTCCCTTCTCACAGATACGCAGTATTTT; CDR3: CASKPLGSLLTDTQYF
size: many; D: .; V: TRBV13; J: TRBJ2-5; length: 14; DNA: TGTGCCAGCAGCCGAGGTGGAGAGCAAGAGACCCAGTACTTC; CDR3: CASSRGGEQETQYF
size: .; D: .; V: TRBV5-6; J: TRBJ1-1; length: 12; DNA: TGTGCCAGCAGCTTATTGGGAACTGAAGCTTTCTTT; CDR3: CASSLLGTEAFF